This T cell receptor beta chain was recorded in a study of blood T cell repertoires in COVID-19. Germline CDR1 is ENHRY and CDR2 is SYGVKD. The CDR3 is 14 amino acids. After removal of 3 bases from V and 2 bases from J, the junction contained 1 base not matched to a gene. As handled by the study authors: Nucleated cell counts were estimated from reference gene primer amplification. Profiling relied on immunoSEQ multiplex PCR, and the TCRdb table lists in-frame clones only, not all of them. V, J and clone size reflect that table, while D and trimming were determined from the DNA. The table includes over 60,000 clones, roughly 90% detected once.

The chain combines TRBV10-3 with TRBJ1-5; 7 bases match TRBD1. Sequencing was performed on peripheral blood. The clonotype comes from a woman older than 75 with active or convalescent COVID-19. CDR3 sequence (DNA): TGTGCCATCAGTGAAACAGGGGGCAATCAGCCCCAGCATTTT. This gives the protein CAISETGGNQPQHF.